This T cell receptor beta chain was recorded in a study of T-cell reconstitution after alpha-beta-depleted transplantation in children. Germline CDR1 and CDR2: SGHTA and FQGNSA. This CDR3 is 14 amino acids long. V shed 2 bases and J shed 1 base, with 8 bases lying between them. The library targeted TCRbeta and was prepared with unique molecular identifiers. TCRdb recomputed calls from the PCR reads with MiXCR, one row per CDR3 protein. The sample lists 70,000 to 95,000 distinct CDR3 sequences; 15% to 19% were seen once. The V call is TRBV7-2, the J call TRBJ1-1, with D unclear. Here the sequenced sample was PBMCs, mostly from graft donor cells, taken 180 days after TCRalphabeta/CD19-depleted stem cell transplant. The receptor comes from a male patient aged 2-9 years who had a stem cell transplant for acute lymphoblastic leukemia, so the T cells may come from the graft donor. The CDR3 spells CASSLLPPNTEAFF. In DNA form, the CDR3 reads TGTGCCAGCAGCTTACTTCCTCCGAACACTGAAGCTTTCTTT.